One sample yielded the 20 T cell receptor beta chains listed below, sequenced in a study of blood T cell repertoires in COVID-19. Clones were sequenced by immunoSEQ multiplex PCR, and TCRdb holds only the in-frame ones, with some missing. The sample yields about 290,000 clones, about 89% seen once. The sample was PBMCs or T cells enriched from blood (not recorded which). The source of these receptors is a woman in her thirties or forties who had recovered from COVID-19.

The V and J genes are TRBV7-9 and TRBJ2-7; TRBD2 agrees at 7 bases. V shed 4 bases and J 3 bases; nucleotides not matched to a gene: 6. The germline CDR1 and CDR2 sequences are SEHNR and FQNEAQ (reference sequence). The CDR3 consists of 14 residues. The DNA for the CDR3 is TGTGCCAGCAGCTCCACAAGCGGGGTCTACGAGCAGTACTTC. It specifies CASSSTSGVYEQYF.

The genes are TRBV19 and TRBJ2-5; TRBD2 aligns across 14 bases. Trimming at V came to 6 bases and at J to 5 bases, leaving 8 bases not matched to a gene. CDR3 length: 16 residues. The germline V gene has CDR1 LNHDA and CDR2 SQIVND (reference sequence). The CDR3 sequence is CASSVGTSGSWETQYF. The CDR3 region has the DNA TGTGCCAGTAGCGTAGGGACTAGCGGGAGTTGGGAGACCCAGTACTTC.

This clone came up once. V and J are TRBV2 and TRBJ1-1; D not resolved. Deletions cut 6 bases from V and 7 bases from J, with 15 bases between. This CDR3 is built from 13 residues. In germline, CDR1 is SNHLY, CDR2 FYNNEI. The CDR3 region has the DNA TGTGCCAGCAGGCCCGGGTCAGCCTTTGAAGCTTTCTTT. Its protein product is CASRPGSAFEAFF.

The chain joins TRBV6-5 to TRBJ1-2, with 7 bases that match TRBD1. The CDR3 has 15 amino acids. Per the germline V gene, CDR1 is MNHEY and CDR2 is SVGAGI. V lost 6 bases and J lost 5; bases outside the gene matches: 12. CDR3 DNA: TGTGCCAGCAGGGGGGACAGAGCGAGAGATTATGGCTACACCTTC. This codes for CASRGDRARDYGYTF.

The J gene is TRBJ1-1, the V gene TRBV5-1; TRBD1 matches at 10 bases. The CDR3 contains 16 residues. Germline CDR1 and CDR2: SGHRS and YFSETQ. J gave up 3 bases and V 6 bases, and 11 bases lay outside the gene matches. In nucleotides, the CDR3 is TGCGCCAGCACCGGTAAGACAGGGGGCTCTTACACTGAAGCTTTCTTT. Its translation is CASTGKTGGSYTEAFF.

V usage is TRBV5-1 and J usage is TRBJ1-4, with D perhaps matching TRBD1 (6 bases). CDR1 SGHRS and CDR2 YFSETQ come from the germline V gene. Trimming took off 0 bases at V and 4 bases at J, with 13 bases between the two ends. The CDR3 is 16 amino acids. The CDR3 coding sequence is TGCGCCAGCAGCTTGGCCTTGGGGGCCTTTAATGAAAAACTGTTTTTT. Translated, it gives CASSLALGAFNEKLFF.

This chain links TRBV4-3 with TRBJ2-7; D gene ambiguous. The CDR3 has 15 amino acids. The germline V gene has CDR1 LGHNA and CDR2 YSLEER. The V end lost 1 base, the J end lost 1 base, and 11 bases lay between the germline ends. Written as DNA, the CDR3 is TGCGCCAGCAGCCAAGTGGTGGGCGTTTCCTACGAGCAGTACTTC. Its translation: CASSQVVGVSYEQYF.

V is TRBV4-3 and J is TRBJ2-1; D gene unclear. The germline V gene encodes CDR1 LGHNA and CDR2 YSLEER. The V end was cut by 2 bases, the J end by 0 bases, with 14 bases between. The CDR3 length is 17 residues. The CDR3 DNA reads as TGCGCCAGCAGCCAATATCATAATCCTAACTCCTACAATGAGCAGTTCTTC. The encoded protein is CASSQYHNPNSYNEQFF.

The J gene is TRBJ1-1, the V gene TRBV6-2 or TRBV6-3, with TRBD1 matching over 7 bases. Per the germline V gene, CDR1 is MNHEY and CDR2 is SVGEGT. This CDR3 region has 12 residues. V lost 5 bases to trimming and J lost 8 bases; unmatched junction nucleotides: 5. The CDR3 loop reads CASSIIQGEAFF. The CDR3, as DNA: TGTGCCAGCAGTATAATACAGGGGGAAGCTTTCTTT.

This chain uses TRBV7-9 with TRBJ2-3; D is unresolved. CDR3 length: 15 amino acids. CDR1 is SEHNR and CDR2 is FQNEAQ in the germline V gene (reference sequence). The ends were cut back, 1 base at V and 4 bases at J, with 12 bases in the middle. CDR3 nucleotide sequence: TGTGCCAGCAGCTTAGACCAAGCCATCGCAGATACGCAGTATTTT. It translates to CASSLDQAIADTQYF.

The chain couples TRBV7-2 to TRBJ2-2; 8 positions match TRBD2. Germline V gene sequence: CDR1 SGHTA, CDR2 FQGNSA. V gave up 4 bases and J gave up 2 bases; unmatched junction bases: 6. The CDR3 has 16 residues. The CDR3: CASSYTSGGNTGELFF. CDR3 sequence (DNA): TGTGCCAGCAGCTACACTAGCGGTGGTAACACCGGGGAGCTGTTTTTT.

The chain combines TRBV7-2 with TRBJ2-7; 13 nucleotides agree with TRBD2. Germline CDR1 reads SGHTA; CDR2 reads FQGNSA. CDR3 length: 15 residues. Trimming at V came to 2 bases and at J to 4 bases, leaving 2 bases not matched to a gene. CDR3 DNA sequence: TGTGCCAGCAGCTTAACGACTAGCGGGAGGTACGAGCAGTACTTC. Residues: CASSLTTSGRYEQYF.

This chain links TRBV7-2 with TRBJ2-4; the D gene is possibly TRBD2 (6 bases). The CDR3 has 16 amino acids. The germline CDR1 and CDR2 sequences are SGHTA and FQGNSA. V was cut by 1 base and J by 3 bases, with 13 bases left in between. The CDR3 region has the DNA TGTGCCAGCAGCTTAGAAGTGCGGGGTATCAAAAACATTCAGTACTTC. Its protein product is CASSLEVRGIKNIQYF.

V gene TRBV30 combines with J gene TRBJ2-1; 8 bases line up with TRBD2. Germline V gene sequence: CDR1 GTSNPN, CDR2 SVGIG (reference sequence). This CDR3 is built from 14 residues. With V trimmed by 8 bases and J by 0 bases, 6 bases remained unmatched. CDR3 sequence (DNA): TGTGCCGGGTTAGCGGGGAGCTCCTACAATGAGCAGTTCTTC. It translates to CAGLAGSSYNEQFF.

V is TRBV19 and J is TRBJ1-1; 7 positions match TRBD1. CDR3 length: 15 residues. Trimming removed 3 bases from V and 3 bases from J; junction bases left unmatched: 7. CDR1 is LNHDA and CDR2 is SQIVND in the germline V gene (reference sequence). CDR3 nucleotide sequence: TGTGCCAGTAGTATGGGGGACAGACCCTACACTGAAGCTTTCTTT. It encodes CASSMGDRPYTEAFF.

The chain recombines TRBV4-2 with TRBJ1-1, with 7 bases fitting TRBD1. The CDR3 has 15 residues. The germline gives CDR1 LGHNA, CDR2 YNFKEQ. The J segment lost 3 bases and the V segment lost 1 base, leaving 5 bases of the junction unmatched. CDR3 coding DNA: TGTGCCAGCAGCCAAGGACTCGACAGGGACACTGAAGCTTTCTTT. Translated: CASSQGLDRDTEAFF.

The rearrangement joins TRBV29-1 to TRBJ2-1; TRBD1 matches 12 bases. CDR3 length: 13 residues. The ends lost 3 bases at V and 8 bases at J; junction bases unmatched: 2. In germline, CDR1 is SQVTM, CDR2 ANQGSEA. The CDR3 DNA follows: TGCAGCGTTGACCGGGACAGGGGGCATGAGCAGTTCTTC. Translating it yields CSVDRDRGHEQFF.

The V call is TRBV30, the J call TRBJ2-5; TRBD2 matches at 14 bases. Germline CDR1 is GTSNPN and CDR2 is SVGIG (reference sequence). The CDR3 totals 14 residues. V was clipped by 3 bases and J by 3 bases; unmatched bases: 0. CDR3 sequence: CAWRGLAGEETQYF. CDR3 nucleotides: TGTGCCTGGAGGGGACTAGCGGGAGAAGAGACCCAGTACTTC.

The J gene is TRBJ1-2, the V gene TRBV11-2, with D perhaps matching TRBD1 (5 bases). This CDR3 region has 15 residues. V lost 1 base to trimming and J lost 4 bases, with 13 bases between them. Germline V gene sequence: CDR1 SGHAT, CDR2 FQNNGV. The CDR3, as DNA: TGTGCCAGCAGCTTAGGCCTTCAGGGAACCTATGGCTACACCTTC. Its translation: CASSLGLQGTYGYTF.

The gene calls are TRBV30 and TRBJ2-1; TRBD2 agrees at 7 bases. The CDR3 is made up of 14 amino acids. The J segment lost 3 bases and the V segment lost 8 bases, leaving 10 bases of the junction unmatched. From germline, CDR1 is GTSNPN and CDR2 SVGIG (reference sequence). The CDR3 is CAGLGGSHYNEQFF. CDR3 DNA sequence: TGTGCCGGTTTGGGAGGGTCCCACTACAATGAGCAGTTCTTC. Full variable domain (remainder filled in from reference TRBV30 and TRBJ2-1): SQTIHQWPATLVQPVGSPLSLECTVEGTSNPNLYWYRQAAGRGLQLLFYSVGIGQISSEVPQNLSASRPQDRQFILSSKKLLLSDSGFYLCAGLGGSHYNEQFFGPGTRLTVL.